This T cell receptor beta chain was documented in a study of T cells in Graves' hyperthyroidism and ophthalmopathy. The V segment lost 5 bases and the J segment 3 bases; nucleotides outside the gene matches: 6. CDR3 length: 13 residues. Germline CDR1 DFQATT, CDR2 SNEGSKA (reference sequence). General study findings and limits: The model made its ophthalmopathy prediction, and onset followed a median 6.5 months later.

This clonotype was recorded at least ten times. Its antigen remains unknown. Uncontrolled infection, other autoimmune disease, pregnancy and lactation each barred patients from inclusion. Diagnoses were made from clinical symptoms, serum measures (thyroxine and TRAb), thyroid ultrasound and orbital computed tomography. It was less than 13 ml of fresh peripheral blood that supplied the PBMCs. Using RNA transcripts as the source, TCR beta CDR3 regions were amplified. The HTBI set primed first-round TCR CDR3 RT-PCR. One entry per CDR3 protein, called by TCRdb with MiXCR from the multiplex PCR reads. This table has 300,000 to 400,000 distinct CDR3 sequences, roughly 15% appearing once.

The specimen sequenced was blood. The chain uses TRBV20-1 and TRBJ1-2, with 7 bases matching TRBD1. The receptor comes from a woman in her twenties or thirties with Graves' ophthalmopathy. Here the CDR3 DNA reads TGCAGTGCTGGATCGGACAGGTACTATGGCTACACCTTC. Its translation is CSAGSDRYYGYTF.